This T cell receptor (beta chain) appears in the sequencing data of a study of cytomegalovirus exposure and HLA in healthy donors. Regarding the study as a whole: The study flagged 150 to 200 TCR beta chains as cytomegalovirus-associated.

The study ran its PCR with 60 Vbeta and 13 Jbeta primers. The method was immunoSEQ multiplex PCR; TCRdb's version includes in-frame clones alone and lacks a portion of them. Of 150,000 to 200,000 clones listed, roughly 90% are singletons. A remark on this clone: Its antigen is not identified.

Input material: PBMCs. This sequence was found in a girl under three years old in good health and CMV-seronegative.

The CDR3 nucleotides are TGTGCCAGCAGCTGGGGGGAAGATACGCAGTATTTT. Its translation: CASSWGEDTQYF. This chain connects TRBV7-9 to TRBJ2-3, with D possibly TRBD2 on 6 matching bases. The CDR3 contains 12 residues. Trimming removed 4 bases at V and 5 bases at J, with 7 bases between. CDR1 and CDR2 (germline): SEHNR, FQNEAQ (reference sequence).